This T cell receptor (beta chain) is from a study of beta chain features in type 1 diabetes. This clone appeared a few times. Its target is unknown. Sorting that relied on CD45RO/CCR7/CD25/CD127/CD95/CD27 yielded CD4+ naive, central memory, regulatory and stem cell-like memory cells. Study-wide points: TCRB CDR3 length was moderately but significantly reduced in all four CD4+ subsets of Type 1 diabetes patients. High TCR expression in some cells could lead to their over-representation in cDNA sequencing.

All of the isolated RNA was reverse transcribed, so expressed TCRB transcripts were sequenced. The table came from immunoSEQ multiplex PCR; TCRdb's copy has only in-frame clones and leaves some out. This sample yields roughly 130,000 clones, of which around 17% are seen a single time; 2% to 2.5% belongs to the top ten. Trimming took 4 bases from V and 5 from J; bases not matched to a gene: 11. Per the germline V gene, CDR1 is LGHNA and CDR2 is YNFKEQ. The CDR3 sequence is 15 residues long. The sequenced material came from central memory CD4+ T cells from blood. This chain connects TRBV4-2 to TRBJ2-7; 7 bases align to TRBD2. The receptor was isolated from a man between 25 and 39 years old with type 1 diabetes. The CDR3 nucleotides read TGTGCCAGCAGCCGACAGACTAGCAATCTCCACGAGCAGTACTTC. It specifies CASSRQTSNLHEQYF.